This entry lists 8 T cell receptor beta chains sequenced from one sample in a study of resident and recirculating memory T cells in vitiligo. Sequenced by immunoSEQ multiplex PCR; TCRdb stores in-frame clones only, minus some. Of fewer than 80,000 clones in the sample, roughly nine tenths were seen once. Sample: blood. Receptors originate from a male donor with vitiligo.

The V gene is TRBV13, the J gene TRBJ1-4; 10 bases match TRBD1. Germline values: CDR1 PRHDT, CDR2 FYEKMQ (reference sequence). The V gene end was trimmed by 5 bases and the J gene end by 0 bases; junction bases not matched to a gene: 3. This CDR3 region has 16 residues. The CDR3 sequence: CASSPGQGATNEKLFF. The DNA for the CDR3 is TGTGCCAGCAGCCCAGGACAGGGGGCAACTAATGAAAAACTGTTTTTT. Drawing the rest from reference TRBV13 and TRBJ1-4, the complete variable domain is AAGVIQSPRHLIKEKRETATLKCYPIPRHDTVYWYQQGPGQDPQFLISFYEKMQSDKGSIPDRFSAQQFSDYHSELNMSSLELGDSALYFCASSPGQGATNEKLFFGSGTQLSVL.

This rearrangement joins TRBV2 to TRBJ2-1; 10 bases match TRBD2. CDR3 length: 15 amino acids. Germline assignment: CDR1 SNHLY and CDR2 FYNNEI. With V trimmed by 5 bases and J by 8 bases, 9 bases remained unmatched. The DNA of the CDR3 is TGTGCCAGCAGTCAGAGCGGGGGGGCCGGAGATGAGCAGTTCTTC. Its protein is CASSQSGGAGDEQFF. Based on the CDR3 plus reference TRBV2 and TRBJ2-1, the full variable domain is EPEVTQTPSHQVTQMGQEVILRCVPISNHLYFYWYRQILGQKVEFLVSFYNNEISEKSEIFDDQFSVERPDGSNFTLKIRSTKLEDSAMYFCASSQSGGAGDEQFFGPGTRLTVL.

CDR3 residues: CSVEYRGLRYNEQFF. The CDR3 DNA is TGCAGCGTTGAATACAGGGGGCTGAGGTACAATGAGCAGTTCTTC. The chain links TRBV29-1 to TRBJ2-1, with 9 bases lining up with TRBD1. The CDR3 is 15 amino acids. The J segment lost 4 bases and the V segment lost 2 bases, leaving 6 bases of the junction unmatched. Germline V gene sequence: CDR1 SQVTM, CDR2 ANQGSEA.

Note on this clone: In the same sample, other DNA sequences code for this CDR3. The chain joins TRBV5-6 to TRBJ1-1, with 7 positions matching TRBD1. Per the germline V gene, CDR1 is SGHDT and CDR2 is YYEEEE. V lost 3 bases and J lost 1; bases outside the gene matches: 6. The CDR3 runs 15 residues. The CDR3 bases are TGTGCCAGCAGCTCGCTCGACAGGGAGAACACTGAAGCTTTCTTT. It is translated as CASSSLDRENTEAFF. Full variable domain (outside the CDR3, taken from reference TRBV5-6 and TRBJ1-1): DAGVTQSPTHLIKTRGQQVTLRCSPKSGHDTVSWYQQALGQGPQFIFQYYEEEERQRGNFPDRFSGHQFPNYSSELNVNALLLGDSALYLCASSSLDRENTEAFFGQGTRLTVV.

Details on this clone: This sample includes further DNA sequences coding for the same CDR3. The chain carries TRBV5-4 and TRBJ2-7, with TRBD1 matching 11 bases. V gave up 4 bases and J gave up 2 bases; unmatched junction bases: 2. Germline assignment: CDR1 SGHNT and CDR2 YYREEE (reference sequence). The CDR3 extends over 14 amino acids. The CDR3 loop is CASSPGQGAYEQYF. In DNA form, the CDR3 reads TGTGCCAGCAGCCCGGGACAGGGGGCCTACGAGCAGTACTTC.

V gene TRBV7-3 combines with J gene TRBJ1-1; D is possibly TRBD1 (5 bases). Germline values: CDR1 SGHTA, CDR2 FQGTGA. This CDR3 spans 13 amino acids. V was cut by 2 bases and J by 3 bases, with 7 bases left in between. The CDR3 coding sequence is TGTGCCAGCAGCTTAGCGGGGGACACTGAAGCTTTCTTT. This sequence encodes CASSLAGDTEAFF.

The V call is TRBV4-3, the J call TRBJ1-1; TRBD1 aligns across 10 bases. Per germline, CDR1 LGHNA and CDR2 YSLEER. The junction had 9 bases not matched to a gene; V was cut back by 1 base and J by 1 base. The CDR3 has 18 residues. For the CDR3, the DNA is TGCGCCAGCAGCCAAGTGAACGACAGGGGGCTCCGGAACACTGAAGCTTTCTTT. It codes for CASSQVNDRGLRNTEAFF.

The rearrangement uses TRBV9 and TRBJ2-2, with 8 bases aligning to TRBD1. The germline CDR1 and CDR2 sequences are SGDLS and YYNGEE. The CDR3 spans 15 residues. V lost 4 bases to trimming and J lost 4 bases; unmatched junction nucleotides: 6. CDR3 residues: CASSPRQGSTGELFF. CDR3 nucleotide sequence: TGTGCCAGCAGCCCCCGACAGGGGAGCACCGGGGAGCTGTTTTTT.